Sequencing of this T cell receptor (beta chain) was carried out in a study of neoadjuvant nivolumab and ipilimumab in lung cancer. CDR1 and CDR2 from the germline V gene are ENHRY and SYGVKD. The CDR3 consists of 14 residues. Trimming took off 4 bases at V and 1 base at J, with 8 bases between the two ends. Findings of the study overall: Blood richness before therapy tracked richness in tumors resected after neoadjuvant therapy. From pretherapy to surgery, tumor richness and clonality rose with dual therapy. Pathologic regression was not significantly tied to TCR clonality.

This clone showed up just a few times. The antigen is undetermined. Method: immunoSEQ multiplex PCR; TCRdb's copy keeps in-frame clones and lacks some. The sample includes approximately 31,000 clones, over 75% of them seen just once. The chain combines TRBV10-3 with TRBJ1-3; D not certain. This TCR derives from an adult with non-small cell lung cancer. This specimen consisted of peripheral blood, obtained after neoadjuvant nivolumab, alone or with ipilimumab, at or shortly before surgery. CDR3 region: CAISASKSGNTIYF. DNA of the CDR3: TGTGCCATCAGTGCTTCAAAATCTGGAAACACCATATATTTT.